This entry lists 21 T cell receptor beta chains sequenced from one sample in a study of CXCR3-negative and CXCR3-positive naive CD8 T cells. Through 5' RACE with UMI labels, the TRB cDNA libraries were prepared. Each CDR3 protein gets one entry in TCRdb, which reprocessed the 5' RACE reads and gives no DNA. There are about 56,000 distinct CDR3 sequences in the sample, with 20% to 25% held by the top ten. Sequenced input: memory CD8+ T cells from blood. The receptors derive from a human donor in good health. Some clones in this sample may be carry-over from other donors' samples.

The chain has TRBV6-5 and TRBJ2-3; TCRdb outputs TRBD1, but without DNA this stays unchecked. CDR1 MNHEY and CDR2 SVGAGI come from the germline V gene. The CDR3 is made up of 14 amino acids. The CDR3 sequence: CASSYSTALDTQYF.

The J gene is TRBJ1-1, the V gene TRBV28. Germline loops: CDR1 MDHEN, CDR2 SYDVKM. The CDR3 has 16 amino acids. The chain's CDR3 is CASSLGLEVVNTEAFF.

The chain recombines TRBV24-1 with TRBJ2-3; TCRdb names TRBD1, which stays unverified in the absence of DNA. Per the germline V gene, CDR1 is KGHDR and CDR2 is SFDVKD. The CDR3 consists of 16 residues. The CDR3 is CATSDFGGTSTDTQYF.

By frequency, this clonotype is medium-sized. This chain joins TRBV6-4 and TRBJ2-1. The CDR3 consists of 15 residues. Germline V gene lookup returns CDR1 MRHNA and CDR2 SNTAGT. CDR3 sequence: CASSDVEAGYNEQFF.

The chain employs TRBV29-1 and TRBJ2-7; with no DNA, the TCRdb D assignment of TRBD1 cannot be verified. Germline V gene data show CDR1 as SQVTM and CDR2 as ANQGSEA. CDR3 size: 13 residues. The CDR3 protein is CSVNPGQGNEQYF.

This chain uses TRBV20-1 with TRBJ2-1; TCRdb reports TRBD2, a call that lacks DNA to check it against. There are 15 residues in the CDR3. The germline gives CDR1 DFQATT, CDR2 SNEGSKA (reference sequence). Here the CDR3 reads CSARGLAGTYNEQFF.

This CDR3 reads CASSLGFGLGYEQYF. The chain joins TRBV7-2 to TRBJ2-7. Germline CDR1 SGHTA, CDR2 FQGNSA. This CDR3 is built from 15 residues.

V is TRBV20-1 and J is TRBJ1-3. This CDR3 is 14 amino acids long. Germline V gene lookup returns CDR1 DFQATT and CDR2 SNEGSKA (reference sequence). The CDR3 reads CSAREWEPGNTIHF.

The chain employs TRBV29-1 and TRBJ1-4; TCRdb selects TRBD1, and the lack of DNA leaves this call unchecked. Germline V gene lookup returns CDR1 SQVTM and CDR2 ANQGSEA. The CDR3 extends over 13 amino acids. This chain's CDR3 is CSVETGPDEKLFF. The whole variable domain, remainder taken from reference TRBV29-1 and TRBJ1-4, is SAVISQKPSRDICQRGTSLTIQCQVDSQVTMMFWYRQQPGQSLTLIATANQGSEATYESGFVIDKFPISRPNLTFSTLTVSNMSPEDSSIYLCSVETGPDEKLFFGSGTQLSVL.

This chain links TRBV20-1 with TRBJ2-1. Germline loops: CDR1 DFQATT, CDR2 SNEGSKA (reference sequence). The CDR3 consists of 14 residues. The CDR3 sequence: CSASQGDSYNEQFF.

The chain recombines TRBV29-1 with TRBJ2-1. Germline V gene lookup returns CDR1 SQVTM and CDR2 ANQGSEA. The CDR3 runs 14 residues. The chain's CDR3 is CSVEEESSYNEQFF.

This rearrangement joins TRBV4-3 to TRBJ2-2. CDR3 length: 11 residues. CDR1 is LGHNA, CDR2 YSLEER, per germline. The CDR3: CASSNTGELFF.

The J gene is TRBJ2-7, the V gene TRBV7-9; TCRdb designates TRBD2, a call that cannot be tested without DNA. Germline CDR1 and CDR2: SEHNR and FQNEAQ (reference sequence). The CDR3 length is 15 residues. The CDR3 loop is CASSPPLGGEYEQYF.

This chain joins TRBV28 and TRBJ2-1; as DNA is missing, the TRBD1 call by TCRdb cannot be tested. The CDR3 is 14 residues long. Germline V gene data show CDR1 as MDHEN and CDR2 as SYDVKM. This CDR3 reads CASNGGASYNEQFF.

V gene TRBV27 combines with J gene TRBJ2-4. CDR1 and CDR2 (germline): MNHEY, SMNVEV (reference sequence). This CDR3 is 11 amino acids long. This CDR3 reads CASSQGSIQYF.

The rearrangement links TRBV29-1 to TRBJ2-7. The CDR3 has 12 amino acids. Germline V gene data show CDR1 as SQVTM and CDR2 as ANQGSEA. The CDR3 region is CSVDYGSYEQYF.

CDR3 region: CSARDIFSGTYEQYF. The rearrangement joins TRBV20-1 to TRBJ2-7; no DNA is available, so the TRBD2 call from TCRdb remains unchecked. This CDR3 is 15 amino acids long. The germline gives CDR1 DFQATT, CDR2 SNEGSKA (reference sequence).

V gene TRBV7-9 combines with J gene TRBJ2-7; TCRdb indicates TRBD1, and absent DNA this call remains unverified. From germline, CDR1 is SEHNR and CDR2 FQNEAQ (reference sequence). The CDR3 loop spans 12 amino acids. The CDR3 reads CASSPEGVEQYF. Together with reference TRBV7-9 and TRBJ2-7, the CDR3 gives the full variable domain: DTGVSQNPRHKITKRGQNVTFRCDPISEHNRLYWYRQTLGQGPEFLTYFQNEAQLEKSRLLSDRFSAERPKGSFSTLEIQRTEQGDSAMYLCASSPEGVEQYFGPGTRLTVT.

The rearrangement links TRBV7-2 to TRBJ1-5. This CDR3 has 15 residues. CDR1 and CDR2 from the germline V gene are SGHTA and FQGNSA. CDR3 in amino acids: CASSLIPEANQPQHF.

This rearrangement joins TRBV5-1 to TRBJ2-7; lacking DNA, the TRBD1 call made by TCRdb goes unchecked. This CDR3 is 15 amino acids long. Germline V gives CDR1 SGHRS, CDR2 YFSETQ. CDR3 region: CASSLDPGLNYEQYF.

V and J are TRBV28 and TRBJ2-4; as DNA is missing, the TRBD1 call by TCRdb cannot be tested. Per the germline V gene, CDR1 is MDHEN and CDR2 is SYDVKM. The CDR3 loop spans 15 amino acids. CDR3 in amino acids: CASSGQGAMWHIQYF.